This TCR beta chain was identified in a study of shared clonotypes between healthy human individuals. TCRdb keeps only in-frame clones here, not all; method: immunoSEQ multiplex PCR. The sample lists about 2.1 million clones; around 95% were seen once. This CDR3 is 14 amino acids long. V lost 10 bases and J 1 base, leaving 17 bases between the germline ends. Germline V lookup: CDR1 MDHEN, CDR2 SYDVKM. The naive CD8 subset, CD45RO-negative cells positively selected for CCR7, excluded terminally differentiated effector memory CD45RA+ cells. The sequenced sample consisted of naive CD8+ T cells from PBMCs. V usage is TRBV28 and J usage is TRBJ2-7, with D hard to call. This TCR came from a man younger than 30 in good health. Some clones in this sample may be carry-over from other donors' samples. In nucleotides, the CDR3 is TGTGCCACAACACCTTCCGGAGAGTCCTACGAGCAGTACTTC. This gives the protein CATTPSGESYEQYF.